The clone carrying this TCR beta chain is a singleton in its sample. The antigen is not known. TCRdb's table, derived via immunoSEQ multiplex PCR, lists solely in-frame clones and lacks some. The data hold roughly 2.6 million clones, with roughly 92% observed a single time. Donors had no recently reported acute infections or vaccinations and were HIV-negative. The data belong to a study of shared clonotypes between healthy human individuals. Study results and caveats: Clonotypes shared by all four donors outscored non-shared clonotypes in generation probability.

CDR1 and CDR2 from the germline V gene are SGDLS and YYNGEE. CDR3 size: 15 residues. V dropped 4 bases and J dropped 5; count of bases not matched to a gene: 8. The receptor was isolated from a man aged 18 to 30 in good health. The chain links TRBV9 to TRBJ2-2, with TRBD1 identical over 7 bases. The sample was naive CD4+ T cells sorted from blood. Sample subset: CD45RA+ positively selected. The CDR3 reads CASSTDYRGTGELFF. The DNA of the CDR3 is TGTGCCAGCAGCACAGACTACAGGGGAACCGGGGAGCTGTTTTTT.